The clone carrying this T cell receptor beta chain came up a few times. The antigen is not known. The sample belongs to a study of blood T cells in healthy people across ages. Study results and limitations: Unsorted PBMCs blocked a conclusive comparison of naive and antigen-experienced cells.

Deletions cut 5 bases from V and 2 bases from J, with 25 bases between. From germline, CDR1 is DFQATT and CDR2 SNEGSKA (reference sequence). CDR3 length equals 18 residues. Primed by a sample-barcoded 5' primer and a J-beta primer mix, a second PCR proceeded for roughly 7 to 12 cycles. TCRdb itself ran the 5' RACE reads through MiXCR, one entry per CDR3 protein. The sample carries approximately 810,000 distinct CDR3 sequences, around 36% recorded once. The genes are TRBV20-1 and TRBJ2-1; perhaps D is TRBD1 or TRBD2 (6 bases each). Sequencing was carried out using blood. The sequence derives from a man aged 18 to 29 in good health. Written as DNA, the CDR3 is TGCAGTGCTCCCCGAAGGGCCACCGGAGGGGGGCCCTACAATGAGCAGTTCTTC. Translating it yields CSAPRRATGGGPYNEQFF.